This entry lists 21 T cell receptor beta chains sequenced from one sample in a study of blood T cell repertoires in COVID-19. Sequencing used immunoSEQ multiplex PCR; TCRdb keeps in-frame clones, though not all of them. Of 300,000 to 400,000 clones in the sample, about nine tenths are singletons; the top ten hold 1.5% to 2%. The sample consisted of peripheral blood. Source of these receptors: a woman in her thirties with COVID-19, enrolled during active disease.

This clone was counted once. The chain carries TRBV6-6 and TRBJ1-5, with 7 nucleotides matching TRBD1. Germline CDR1 reads MNHNY; CDR2 reads SVGAGI (reference sequence). V trimming: 4 bases; J trimming: 7 bases; junction bases outside the gene matches: 7. There are 14 residues in the CDR3. Here the CDR3 reads CASSFITGEQPQHF. DNA for the CDR3: TGTGCCAGCAGTTTTATAACAGGGGAACAGCCCCAGCATTTT.

The table lists this clone with a count of one. The V and J genes are TRBV6-6 and TRBJ1-1; no clear D. CDR1 is MNHNY, CDR2 SVGAGI, per germline (reference sequence). With 2 bases removed from V and 4 bases from J, the gap between germline ends came to 5 bases. This CDR3 contains 12 residues. In DNA, the CDR3 is TGTGCCAGCAGTTACACAGCCACTGAAGCTTTCTTT. It codes for CASSYTATEAFF.

The chain recombines TRBV4-1 with TRBJ1-2, with 7 bases identical to TRBD1. The germline V gene encodes CDR1 MGHRA and CDR2 YSYEKL. After removal of 3 bases from V and 5 bases from J, the junction contained 0 bases not matched to a gene. The CDR3 has 12 amino acids. CDR3 sequence: CASSQTGYGYTF. For the CDR3, the DNA is TGCGCCAGCAGCCAGACAGGGTATGGCTACACCTTC.

The chain is built from TRBV27 and TRBJ1-1, with D perhaps matching TRBD1 (6 bases). The CDR3 covers 13 residues. V lost 6 bases and J 8 bases, leaving 16 bases between the germline ends. Germline CDR1 is MNHEY and CDR2 is SMNVEV (reference sequence). The DNA for the CDR3 is TGTGCCAGCAGACCGCGGACAGATAGAGAAGCTTTCTTT. It encodes CASRPRTDREAFF.

Details on this clone: The junction departs from the called germline gene at one end, perhaps through a read error. The same CDR3 also results from other DNA sequences found in this sample. The V call is TRBV5-1, the J call TRBJ2-5; 7 bases agree with TRBD1. This CDR3 comprises 14 residues. Germline CDR1 SGHRS, CDR2 YFSETQ. The DNA for the CDR3 is TGCGCCAGCAGTTTGGGGACAGAAGAAGAGACCCAGTACTTC. Protein: CASSLGTEEETQYF.

The chain carries TRBV7-9 and TRBJ1-1; 8 bases are shared with TRBD1. Germline values: CDR1 SEHNR, CDR2 FQNEAQ (reference sequence). The junction had 5 bases not matched to a gene; V was cut back by 1 base and J by 1 base. The CDR3 spans 16 residues. This chain's CDR3 is CASSLVGQVSNTEAFF. CDR3 nucleotides: TGTGCCAGCAGCTTAGTGGGACAGGTCTCGAACACTGAAGCTTTCTTT.

The genes are TRBV2 and TRBJ1-2; D not resolved. V shed 10 bases and J shed 4 bases, with 7 bases lying between them. This CDR3 contains 10 residues. Germline V gene sequence: CDR1 SNHLY, CDR2 FYNNEI. In DNA, the CDR3 is TGTGCCAAGAGTGGCTATGGCTACACCTTC. Translation gives CAKSGYGYTF.

The CDR3, as DNA: TGTGCCAGCAGCTTAATCGTGGGGACAGAAGAGACCCAGTACTTC. Translating it yields CASSLIVGTEETQYF. V usage is TRBV7-9 and J usage is TRBJ2-5, with 7 bases lining up with TRBD1. The CDR3 is 15 residues long. From germline, CDR1 is SEHNR and CDR2 FQNEAQ (reference sequence). The ends lost 2 bases at V and 3 bases at J; junction bases unmatched: 6.

The chain has TRBV11-3 and TRBJ2-3; D uncertain. CDR3 length: 14 amino acids. V lost 2 bases and J 0 bases, leaving 6 bases between the germline ends. Germline V CDR1 and CDR2: SGHNT, YENEEA. The CDR3 nucleotides are TGTGCCAGCAGCTTATTATCGAGCACAGATACGCAGTATTTT. Its protein product is CASSLLSSTDTQYF.

The J gene is TRBJ1-4, the V gene TRBV6-5; perhaps TRBD1 as D (5 bases). The CDR3 sequence is 15 residues long. Germline-derived CDR1 and CDR2 are MNHEY and SVGAGI. V was pared by 6 bases and J by 7 bases, with 18 bases between. The CDR3 region has the DNA TGTGCCAGCAGCGAGGACGGACAAGCTCGTGAAAAACTGTTTTTT. It codes for CASSEDGQAREKLFF.

The chain links TRBV3-1 (or the pseudogene TRBV3-2) to TRBJ2-5; 13 bases fit TRBD2. The CDR3 sequence is 15 residues long. From germline, CDR1 is LGHDT and CDR2 YNNKEL (reference sequence). Losses at the gene ends were 1 base for V and 6 bases for J; bases not matched to a gene: 2. The CDR3 loop reads CASSQGTSGGQTQYF. DNA of the CDR3: TGTGCCAGCAGCCAAGGGACTAGCGGGGGACAGACCCAGTACTTC.

The chain is built from TRBV15 and TRBJ1-2; tentative D call: TRBD1 (6 bases). The length of the CDR3 is 14 residues. In germline, CDR1 is LNHNV, CDR2 YYDKDF (reference sequence). Trimming took off 1 base at V and 2 bases at J, with 8 bases between the two ends. CDR3 in DNA: TGTGCCACCAGCAGAGGTGACAGGAACTATGGCTACACCTTC. Translated, it gives CATSRGDRNYGYTF.

The chain couples TRBV29-1 to TRBJ1-2, with D perhaps matching TRBD1 (6 bases). Looked up from germline, CDR1 is SQVTM and CDR2 is ANQGSEA. The CDR3 contains 14 residues. The V end was cut by 0 bases, the J end by 4 bases, with 12 bases between. CDR3 residues: CSVEDPTGFYGYTF. CDR3 in DNA: TGCAGCGTTGAAGATCCGACAGGATTCTATGGCTACACCTTC.

The rearrangement uses TRBV7-8 and TRBJ2-7, with D unclear. The CDR3 is 14 amino acids. Looked up from germline, CDR1 is SGHVS and CDR2 is FQNEAQ. Trimming pared 3 bases from V and 4 bases from J, leaving 13 bases between. This chain's CDR3 is CASSFSGPYYEQYF. The CDR3 DNA reads as TGTGCCAGCAGCTTCTCTGGGCCCTATTACGAGCAGTACTTC.

Remarks on this clone: The sample has other DNA sequences that encode this CDR3 too. V and J are TRBV6-5 and TRBJ1-2, with D maybe TRBD1 (6 bases). The germline V and J ends were trimmed by 0 bases and 4 bases, with 9 bases remaining between them. The CDR3 is 14 amino acids. Germline CDR1 is MNHEY and CDR2 is SVGAGI. For the CDR3, the DNA is TGTGCCAGCAGTTACTCCAGGGGCGGCTATGGCTACACCTTC. Amino acid sequence: CASSYSRGGYGYTF.

V gene TRBV11-1 combines with J gene TRBJ1-3, with D unclear. The CDR3 contains 14 residues. Trimming stripped 5 bases from V and 4 bases from J, with 12 bases between. CDR1 is SGHAT and CDR2 is FQDESV in the germline V gene (reference sequence). The CDR3 region is CASSARSGGNTIYF. For the CDR3, the DNA is TGTGCCAGCAGCGCCCGGAGTGGGGGAAACACCATATATTTT.

The chain links TRBV27 to TRBJ2-7, with TRBD2 as a possible D gene (6 bases). The CDR3 covers 13 residues. Germline lookup yields CDR1 MNHEY and CDR2 SMNVEV (reference sequence). V was trimmed by 6 bases and J by 0 bases, leaving 9 bases between them. CDR3 sequence: CASSLTSSYEQYF. The DNA of the CDR3 is TGTGCCAGCAGCCTGACTAGCTCCTACGAGCAGTACTTC.

V is TRBV5-4 and J is TRBJ2-6; D unresolved. The CDR3 runs 15 residues. In germline, CDR1 is SGHNT, CDR2 YYREEE (reference sequence). Trimming cost V 4 bases and J 1 base, with 9 bases left between them. CDR3 loop: CASSPLLSGANVLTF. Here the CDR3 DNA reads TGTGCCAGCAGCCCCCTTTTGTCTGGGGCCAACGTCCTGACTTTC. Full variable domain (missing parts from reference TRBV5-4 and TRBJ2-6): ETGVTQSPTHLIKTRGQQVTLRCSSQSGHNTVSWYQQALGQGPQFIFQYYREEENGRGNFPPRFSGLQFPNYSSELNVNALELDDSALYLCASSPLLSGANVLTFGAGSRLTVL.

This chain links TRBV19 with TRBJ1-1; TRBD1 agrees at 7 bases. The CDR3 runs 13 residues. Germline lookup yields CDR1 LNHDA and CDR2 SQIVND (reference sequence). The J segment lost 4 bases and the V segment lost 4 bases, leaving 3 bases of the junction unmatched. CDR3 amino acids: CASSTGQVTEAFF. DNA of the CDR3: TGTGCCAGTAGTACAGGACAGGTCACTGAAGCTTTCTTT.

CDR3 nucleotide sequence: TGTGCCAGCAGTCAGGACAGGGGGAATCAGCCCCAGCATTTT. This translates into CASSQDRGNQPQHF. The V gene is TRBV2, the J gene TRBJ1-5; 10 bases map to TRBD1. There are 14 residues in the CDR3. Trimming at V came to 5 bases and at J to 4 bases, leaving 2 bases not matched to a gene. Germline lookup yields CDR1 SNHLY and CDR2 FYNNEI.

The rearrangement uses TRBV12-3 or TRBV12-4 and TRBJ1-1; D call uncertain. This CDR3 spans 13 amino acids. V was cut by 0 bases and J by 3 bases, with 5 bases left in between. Here the CDR3 DNA reads TGTGCCAGCAGTTTAGCGGCAGACACTGAAGCTTTCTTT. Translation gives CASSLAADTEAFF.